This T cell receptor (beta chain) was sequenced in a study of cytomegalovirus exposure and HLA in healthy donors. Researchers ran the PCR with 60 Vbeta and 13 Jbeta primers. The table came from immunoSEQ multiplex PCR; TCRdb's copy has only in-frame clones and leaves some out. Of about 140,000 clones detected, roughly 68% appear once; the ten largest clones hold 10%. V dropped 7 bases and J dropped 3; count of bases not matched to a gene: 6. The CDR3 has 17 residues. Per the germline V gene, CDR1 is ENHRY and CDR2 is SYGVKD. The chain is built from TRBV10-3 and TRBJ2-2; 15 nucleotides agree with TRBD2. The TCR was taken from a young man in good health and CMV-seropositive. The sample taken for sequencing was PBMCs. The CDR3 nucleotides are TGTGCCATCAAAGGACTAGCGGGAGGGCCGTACACCGGGGAGCTGTTTTTT. It translates to CAIKGLAGGPYTGELFF.